This T cell receptor beta chain was sequenced for a study of metastatic and nonmetastatic thyroid tumors. The wider study: The comparison covered peripheral blood and tumor or nodule tissue in malignant and benign thyroid patients. Study-wide findings and caveats: The study reportedly found significantly higher TCR beta diversity in malignant thyroid tumors than benign nodules, in blood and tumor.

The CDR3 totals 15 residues. V lost 2 bases and J lost 7, with 15 bases in between. Germline lookup yields CDR1 MDHEN and CDR2 SYDVKM. This clone was recorded many times. Antigen specificity is unknown. Study processing details: Construction of a distant-metastasis classifier for papillary thyroid cancer relied on CDR3 differences across clinicopathological groups. TCRdb called clones again from the PCR reads with MiXCR. These V and J calls originate from TCRdb's pipeline instead of the authors' own analysis. In the table there are about 93,000 clones, over 9.5% of which are singletons. Nobody among the patients had been given any treatment before thyroid surgery.

This chain joins TRBV28 and TRBJ2-1; tentative D call: TRBD1 (6 bases). Sequences were obtained from blood. This TCR was sampled from a female donor with papillary thyroid cancer or a benign thyroid nodule (not recorded which). Some clones in this sample may be carry-over from other donors' samples. The CDR3 nucleotides read TGTGCCAGCAGTTTAGGGACACTCCATGGGAATGAGCAGTTCTTC. It yields the protein CASSLGTLHGNEQFF.